The clone carrying this T cell receptor beta chain appeared once. Its antigen is currently unknown. These data come from a study of T-cell reconstitution after alpha-beta-depleted transplantation in children. General study points: T-cell numbers and diversity one year post-transplant derived largely from freshly generated T cells. Expanded graft clones numbering several hundred reportedly gave rise to alpha-beta T cells about two months after transplant.

This CDR3 is built from 16 residues. Trimming removed 0 bases at V and 0 bases at J, with 12 bases between. The germline V gene has CDR1 DFQATT and CDR2 SNEGSKA (reference sequence). Preparation of the TCRbeta library was carried out with unique molecular identifiers. TCRdb recomputed calls from the PCR reads with MiXCR, one row per CDR3 protein. Altogether some 840,000 distinct CDR3 sequences are present, about 16% being singletons, with the ten largest covering approximately 5%. This material consisted of PBMCs, mostly from graft donor cells, taken 360 days after TCRalphabeta/CD19-depleted stem cell transplant. The chain carries TRBV20-1 and TRBJ1-3; D remains ambiguous. The sequence was obtained from a male patient younger than 18 who had a stem cell transplant for acute lymphoblastic leukemia, so the T cells may come from the graft donor. CDR3 coding DNA: TGCAGTGCTAGAGATTGGGCGGATGTCTCTGGAAACACCATATATTTT. This gives the protein CSARDWADVSGNTIYF.